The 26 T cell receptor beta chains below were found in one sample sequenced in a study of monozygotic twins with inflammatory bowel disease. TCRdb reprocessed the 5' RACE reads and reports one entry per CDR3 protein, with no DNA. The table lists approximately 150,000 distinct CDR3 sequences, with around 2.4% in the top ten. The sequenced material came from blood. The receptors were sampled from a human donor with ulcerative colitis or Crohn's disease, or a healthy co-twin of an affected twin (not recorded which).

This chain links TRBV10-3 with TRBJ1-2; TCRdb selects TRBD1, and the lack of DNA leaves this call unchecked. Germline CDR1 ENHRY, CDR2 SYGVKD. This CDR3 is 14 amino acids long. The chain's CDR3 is CAIWGAGQHYGYTF.

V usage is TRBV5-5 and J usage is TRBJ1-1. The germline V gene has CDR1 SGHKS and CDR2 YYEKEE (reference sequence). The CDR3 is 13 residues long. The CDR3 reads CASSFERGTEAFF.

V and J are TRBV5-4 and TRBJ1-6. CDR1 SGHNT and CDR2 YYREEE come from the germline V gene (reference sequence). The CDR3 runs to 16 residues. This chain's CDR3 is CASSSLPGGNNSPLHF.

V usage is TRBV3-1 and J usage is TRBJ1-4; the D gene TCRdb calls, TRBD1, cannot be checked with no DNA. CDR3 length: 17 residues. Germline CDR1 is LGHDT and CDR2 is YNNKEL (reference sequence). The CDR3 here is CASSQDPRRGGGEKLFF.

CDR3 sequence: CASSIAKGRGGELFF. The V gene is TRBV19, the J gene TRBJ2-2; TCRdb's assignment of TRBD1 cannot be checked, as there is no DNA. Germline V CDR1 and CDR2: LNHDA, SQIVND (reference sequence). The CDR3 consists of 15 residues.

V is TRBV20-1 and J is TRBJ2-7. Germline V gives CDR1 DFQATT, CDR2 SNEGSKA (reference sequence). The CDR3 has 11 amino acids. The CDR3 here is CSARDYFEQYF.

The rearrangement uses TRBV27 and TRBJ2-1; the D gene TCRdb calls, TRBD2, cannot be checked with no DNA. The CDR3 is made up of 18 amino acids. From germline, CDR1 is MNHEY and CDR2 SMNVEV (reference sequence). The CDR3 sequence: CASSSGLAGGSSYNEQFF.

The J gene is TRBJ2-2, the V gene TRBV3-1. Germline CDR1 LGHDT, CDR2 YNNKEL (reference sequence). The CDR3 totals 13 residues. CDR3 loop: CASRSPVTGELFF.

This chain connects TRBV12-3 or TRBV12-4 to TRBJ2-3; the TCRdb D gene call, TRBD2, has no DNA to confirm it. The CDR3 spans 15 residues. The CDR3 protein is CASSGWVAGGDTQYF.

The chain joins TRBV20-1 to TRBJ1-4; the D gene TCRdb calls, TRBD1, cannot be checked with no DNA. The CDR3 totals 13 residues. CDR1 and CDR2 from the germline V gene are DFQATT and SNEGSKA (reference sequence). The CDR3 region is CSAGQGEREKLFF.

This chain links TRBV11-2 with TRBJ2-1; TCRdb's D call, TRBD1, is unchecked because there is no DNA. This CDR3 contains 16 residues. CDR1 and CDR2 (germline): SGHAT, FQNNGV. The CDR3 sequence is CASSLGPAGALNEQFF.

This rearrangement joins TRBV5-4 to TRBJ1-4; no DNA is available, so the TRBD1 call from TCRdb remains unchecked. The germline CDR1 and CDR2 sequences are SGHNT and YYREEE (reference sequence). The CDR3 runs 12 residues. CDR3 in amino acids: CASSPGPGELFF.

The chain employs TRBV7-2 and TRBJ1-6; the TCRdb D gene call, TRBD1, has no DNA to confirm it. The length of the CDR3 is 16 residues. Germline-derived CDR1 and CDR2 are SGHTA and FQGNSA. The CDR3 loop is CASSSDSTGENSPLHF.

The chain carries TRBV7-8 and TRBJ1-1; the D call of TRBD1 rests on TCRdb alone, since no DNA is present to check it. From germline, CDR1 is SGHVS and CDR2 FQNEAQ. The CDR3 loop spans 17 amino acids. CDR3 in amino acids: CASSLVSRGGIPWGAFF.

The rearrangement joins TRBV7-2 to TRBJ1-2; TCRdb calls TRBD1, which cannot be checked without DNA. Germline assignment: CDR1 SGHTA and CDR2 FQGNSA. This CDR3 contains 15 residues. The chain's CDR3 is CASSLAGTDNYGYTF.

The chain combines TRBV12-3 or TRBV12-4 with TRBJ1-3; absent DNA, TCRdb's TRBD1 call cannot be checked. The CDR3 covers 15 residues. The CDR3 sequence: CASSWWGSSGNTIYF.

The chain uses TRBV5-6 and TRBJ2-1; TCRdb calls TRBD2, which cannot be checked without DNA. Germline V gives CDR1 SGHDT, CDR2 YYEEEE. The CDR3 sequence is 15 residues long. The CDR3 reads CASSYGTSGNNEQFF.

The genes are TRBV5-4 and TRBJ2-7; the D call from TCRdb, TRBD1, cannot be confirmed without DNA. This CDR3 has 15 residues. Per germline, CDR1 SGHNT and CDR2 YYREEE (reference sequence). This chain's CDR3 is CASSSGPPKQGEQYF.

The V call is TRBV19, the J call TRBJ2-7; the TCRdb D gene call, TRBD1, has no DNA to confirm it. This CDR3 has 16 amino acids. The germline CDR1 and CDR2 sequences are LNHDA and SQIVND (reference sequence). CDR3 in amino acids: CASSFRRPGGHYEQYF.

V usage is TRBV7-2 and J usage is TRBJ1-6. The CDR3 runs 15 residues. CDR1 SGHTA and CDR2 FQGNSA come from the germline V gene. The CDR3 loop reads CASSLEGSYNSPLHF. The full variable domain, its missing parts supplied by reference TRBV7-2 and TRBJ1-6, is GAGVSQSPSNKVTEKGKDVELRCDPISGHTALYWYRQSLGQGLEFLIYFQGNSAPDKSGLPSDRFSAERTGGSVSTLTIQRTQQEDSAVYLCASSLEGSYNSPLHFGNGTRLTVT.

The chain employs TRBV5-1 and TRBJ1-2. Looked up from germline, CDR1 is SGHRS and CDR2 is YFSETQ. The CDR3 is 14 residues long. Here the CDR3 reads CASSMDRGNYGYTF.

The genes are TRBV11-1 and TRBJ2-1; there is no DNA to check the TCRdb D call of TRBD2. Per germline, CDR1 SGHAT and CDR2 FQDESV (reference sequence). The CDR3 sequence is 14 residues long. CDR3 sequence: CASSSRLAGNEQFF.

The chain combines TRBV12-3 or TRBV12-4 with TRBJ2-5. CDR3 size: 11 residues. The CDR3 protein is CASSPFETQYF.

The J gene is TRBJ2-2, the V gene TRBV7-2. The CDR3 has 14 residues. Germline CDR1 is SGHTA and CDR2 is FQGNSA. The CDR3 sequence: CASSWQERTGELFF.

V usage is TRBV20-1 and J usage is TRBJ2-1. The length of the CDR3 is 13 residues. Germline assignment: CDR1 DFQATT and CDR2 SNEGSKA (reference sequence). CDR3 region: CSATMVGDNEQFF.

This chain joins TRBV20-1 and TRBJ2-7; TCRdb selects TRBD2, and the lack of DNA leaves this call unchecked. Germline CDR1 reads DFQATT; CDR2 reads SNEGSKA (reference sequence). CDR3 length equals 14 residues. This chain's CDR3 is CSAFLAGGFYEQYF.